Each of the 17 T cell receptor beta chains below was sequenced from the same sample in a study of technical replicates of blood from a handful of donors. Here immunoSEQ multiplex PCR was the method, and the copy in TCRdb shows in-frame clones only, minus some. The data hold about 83,000 clones, with about 92% observed a single time. The sequenced sample consisted of T cells isolated from PBMCs. The receptor set was obtained from a human donor in good health.

The genes are TRBV10-1 and TRBJ2-1; TRBD2 agrees at 12 bases. Germline V lookup: CDR1 WNHNN, CDR2 SYGVQD (reference sequence). Unmatched junction bases numbered 13, after V lost 6 bases and J lost 7 bases. CDR3 length equals 17 residues. The CDR3 spells CASRRLPGLAGENEQFF. DNA for the CDR3: TGCGCCAGCAGGAGACTTCCGGGACTAGCGGGTGAAAATGAGCAGTTCTTC.

The rearrangement links TRBV5-1 to TRBJ1-6, with D perhaps matching TRBD1 (5 bases). V was shortened by 4 bases and J by 7 bases, with 15 bases between the two germline ends. The length of the CDR3 is 15 residues. Germline CDR1 is SGHRS and CDR2 is YFSETQ. In DNA form, the CDR3 reads TGCGCCAGCAGCGGAGGAGGGGATTTGAATTCACCCCTCCACTTT. Amino acids: CASSGGGDLNSPLHF. The whole variable domain, filled in from reference TRBV5-1 and TRBJ1-6, reads KAGVTQTPRYLIKTRGQQVTLSCSPISGHRSVSWYQQTPGQGLQFLFEYFSETQRNKGNFPGRFSGRQFSNSRSEMNVSTLELGDSALYLCASSGGGDLNSPLHFGNGTRLTVT.

The count of this clone is one. The V call is TRBV5-1, the J call TRBJ1-3, with unresolved D. The ends were cut back, 3 bases at V and 0 bases at J, with 16 bases in the middle. CDR1 and CDR2 from the germline V gene are SGHRS and YFSETQ. This CDR3 comprises 17 residues. The CDR3 region has the DNA TGCGCCAGCAGCTCTGAAGGTCAGGAGGACTCTGGAAACACCATATATTTT. Translating it yields CASSSEGQEDSGNTIYF.

CDR3 coding DNA: TGTGCCACGACCCGCGGCCCCCAAGAGACCCAGTACTTC. Translated: CATTRGPQETQYF. The chain couples TRBV10-3 to TRBJ2-5; D ambiguous. The CDR3 is 13 amino acids. The germline CDR1 and CDR2 sequences are ENHRY and SYGVKD. Trimming stripped 10 bases from V and 1 base from J, with 13 bases between.

The V call is TRBV29-1, the J call TRBJ2-1; D uncertain. Germline V gene lookup returns CDR1 SQVTM and CDR2 ANQGSEA. The CDR3 contains 14 residues. The V end lost 2 bases, the J end lost 8 bases, and 16 bases lay between the germline ends. This CDR3 is CSVEKDTRVDEQFF. The CDR3 DNA sequence: TGCAGCGTTGAAAAAGACACCCGAGTTGATGAGCAGTTCTTC.

J is TRBJ2-1 and V is TRBV19; 9 nucleotides line up with TRBD1. CDR3 length: 16 residues. Trimming took 1 base from V and 6 from J; bases not matched to a gene: 7. Germline V gives CDR1 LNHDA, CDR2 SQIVND (reference sequence). The CDR3 DNA follows: TGTGCCAGTAGTATAGGGTCCGGGACAGGGCGCAATGAGCAGTTCTTC. Encoded protein: CASSIGSGTGRNEQFF.

The V call is TRBV4-1, the J call TRBJ2-7; D might be TRBD2 (5 bases). CDR3 length: 14 amino acids. V lost 0 bases and J lost 6, with 12 bases in between. Germline V CDR1 and CDR2: MGHRA, YSYEKL. This CDR3 reads CASSQDPGVSEQYF. The CDR3, as DNA: TGCGCCAGCAGCCAAGATCCCGGGGTTAGCGAGCAGTACTTC.

This sequence joins TRBV10-3 and TRBJ2-1; 13 nucleotides agree with TRBD2. Trimming took 3 bases from V and 8 from J; bases not matched to a gene: 7. CDR1 is ENHRY, CDR2 SYGVKD, per germline. The CDR3 extends over 16 amino acids. CDR3 nucleotide sequence: TGTGCCATCAGTGATCAAACTAGCGGGGGGGCCTATGAGCAGTTCTTC. As protein: CAISDQTSGGAYEQFF.

This clone was seen just once. This chain connects TRBV11-2 to TRBJ1-1; D is unclear. This CDR3 region has 13 residues. Germline V CDR1 and CDR2: SGHAT, FQNNGV. Trimming took off 4 bases at V and 3 bases at J, with 9 bases between the two ends. The CDR3 protein is CASSSYLDTEAFF. The CDR3 DNA reads TGTGCCAGCAGCTCCTACTTGGACACTGAAGCTTTCTTT.

The chain recombines TRBV6-1 with TRBJ1-4; 7 bases agree with TRBD1. V gave up 6 bases and J gave up 3 bases; unmatched junction bases: 7. Germline CDR1 reads MNHNS; CDR2 reads SASEGT. The CDR3 length is 15 residues. CDR3 nucleotide sequence: TGTGCCAGCAGGGAGACAGGGTTGCCTAATGAAAAACTGTTTTTT. It codes for CASRETGLPNEKLFF.

This chain connects TRBV19 to TRBJ1-5; perhaps TRBD1 as D (6 bases). Trimming stripped 3 bases from V and 5 bases from J, with 11 bases between. This CDR3 spans 14 amino acids. Germline V gene sequence: CDR1 LNHDA, CDR2 SQIVND (reference sequence). The CDR3, as DNA: TGTGCCAGTAGTATGTGGGACACATATCAGCCCCAGCATTTT. Translating gives CASSMWDTYQPQHF.

The rearrangement links TRBV4-1 to TRBJ1-1; TRBD1 matches 12 bases. V trimming: 6 bases; J trimming: 11 bases; junction bases outside the gene matches: 7. The CDR3 loop spans 13 amino acids. Germline V gene lookup returns CDR1 MGHRA and CDR2 YSYEKL. In nucleotides, the CDR3 is TGCGCCAGCAGGGGACAGGGGGCGGCGCGGGCTTTCTTT. Amino acids: CASRGQGAARAFF.

V and J are TRBV5-4 and TRBJ2-5; D is ambiguous. This CDR3 is 12 amino acids long. Germline V gene lookup returns CDR1 SGHNT and CDR2 YYREEE (reference sequence). Trimming pared 0 bases from V and 5 bases from J, leaving 5 bases between. CDR3 sequence reads: CASSLAGETQYF. The CDR3 region has the DNA TGTGCCAGCAGCTTGGCGGGTGAGACCCAGTACTTC.

The genes are TRBV11-2 and TRBJ1-1, with a tentative D call TRBD1 (6 bases). The germline V gene has CDR1 SGHAT and CDR2 FQNNGV. Deletions cut 5 bases from V and 1 base from J, with 11 bases between. The CDR3 sequence is 14 residues long. The CDR3 DNA follows: TGTGCCAGCAGCACGCAACAGGGGAACACTGAAGCTTTCTTT. Translated: CASSTQQGNTEAFF.

This chain joins TRBV10-3 and TRBJ1-6; D uncertain. With 3 bases removed from V and 14 bases from J, the gap between germline ends came to 8 bases. The CDR3 is 11 residues long. Germline V gene lookup returns CDR1 ENHRY and CDR2 SYGVKD. The CDR3 here is CAISDLEALHF. CDR3 bases: TGTGCCATCAGTGATCTGGAGGCCCTCCACTTT.

The chain couples TRBV6-5 to TRBJ2-1; no clear D gene. CDR1 is MNHEY and CDR2 is SVGAGI in the germline V gene. V dropped 7 bases and J dropped 5 bases, with 6 bases sitting between them. The CDR3 runs 11 residues. CDR3 amino acids: CASTGNNEQFF. The CDR3 DNA follows: TGTGCCAGCACAGGAAACAATGAGCAGTTCTTC.

The chain combines TRBV5-6 with TRBJ2-2; TRBD1 agrees at 7 bases. The V and J ends lost 3 bases and 2 bases, in that order; junction bases with no gene match: 7. Germline CDR1 is SGHDT and CDR2 is YYEEEE. This CDR3 comprises 16 residues. CDR3 protein: CASSSSGTVNTGELFF. In DNA, the CDR3 is TGTGCCAGCAGCTCCTCCGGGACAGTTAACACCGGGGAGCTGTTTTTT.